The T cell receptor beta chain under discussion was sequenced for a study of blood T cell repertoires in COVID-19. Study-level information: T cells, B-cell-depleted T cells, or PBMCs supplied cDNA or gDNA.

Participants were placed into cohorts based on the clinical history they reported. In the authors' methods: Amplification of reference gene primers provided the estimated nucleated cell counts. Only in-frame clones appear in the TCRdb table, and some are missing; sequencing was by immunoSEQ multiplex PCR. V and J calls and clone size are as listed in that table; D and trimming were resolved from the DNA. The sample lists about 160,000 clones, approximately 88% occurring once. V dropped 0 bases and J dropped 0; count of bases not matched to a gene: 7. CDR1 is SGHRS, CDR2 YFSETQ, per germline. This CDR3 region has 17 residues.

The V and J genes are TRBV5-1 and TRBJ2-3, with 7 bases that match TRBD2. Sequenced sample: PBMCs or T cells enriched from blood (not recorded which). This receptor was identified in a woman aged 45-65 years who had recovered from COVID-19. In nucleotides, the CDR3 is TGCGCCAGCAGCTTGGTTTCTAGCGGAGGTAGCACAGATACGCAGTATTTT. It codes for CASSLVSSGGSTDTQYF.